The present entry profiles one TCR beta chain with its context. Here immunoSEQ multiplex PCR was the method, and the copy in TCRdb shows in-frame clones only, minus some. The data contain hundreds of thousands of clones, roughly 90% of them singletons. The data are from a study of shared T cell receptors in the human thymus. The CDR3 runs to 15 residues. The V gene's germline CDR1 is MNHNY and CDR2 SVGAGI (reference sequence). The V and J ends lost 1 base and 3 bases, in that order; junction bases with no gene match: 4. The sample was also reused in another study, on human thymus T cells. From that study: The people who donated were healthy Finnish babies having corrective surgery for congenital heart defects. Resections from corrective heart surgery provided thymus tissue. Gene usage for V and J segments appeared biased in thymic and blood repertoires. The related literature has documented a marked overlap of thymic repertoires among unrelated individuals.

The chain is built from TRBV6-6 and TRBJ2-3, with 7 bases identical to TRBD2. This sequence originates from a boy younger than two with a congenital heart defect. Source material: thymocytes. As DNA, the CDR3 is TGTGCCAGCAGTTACTTATCGGGAGGTACAGATACGCAGTATTTT. Residues: CASSYLSGGTDTQYF.